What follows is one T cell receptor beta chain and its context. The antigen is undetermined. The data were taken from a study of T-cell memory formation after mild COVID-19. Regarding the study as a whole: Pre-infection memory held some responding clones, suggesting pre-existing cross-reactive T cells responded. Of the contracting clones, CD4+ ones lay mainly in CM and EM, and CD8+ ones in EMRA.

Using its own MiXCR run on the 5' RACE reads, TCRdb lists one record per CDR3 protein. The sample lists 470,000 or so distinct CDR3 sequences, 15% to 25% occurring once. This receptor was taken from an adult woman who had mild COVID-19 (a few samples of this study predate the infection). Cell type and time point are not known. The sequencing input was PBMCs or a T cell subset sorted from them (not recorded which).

CDR3 coding DNA: TGTGCCAGCAGCTTACACCCGACAGGGGGAGGAAACACCATATATTTT. Protein sequence: CASSLHPTGGGNTIYF. The chain has TRBV7-2 and TRBJ1-3; 9 bases line up with TRBD1. Germline assignment: CDR1 SGHTA and CDR2 FQGNSA. J gave up 4 bases and V 2 bases, and 6 bases lay outside the gene matches. This CDR3 comprises 16 residues.